Below, one T cell receptor (beta chain) is given with its context. What it binds is not known. The data derive from a study of human T cells and chemical hapten exposure. Looking at the study overall: Patients were given diphenylcyclopropenone on the scalp weekly across the roughly 25-week study.

TCRdb processed the RACE reads anew with MiXCR; each CDR3 protein has one entry. The table records around 380,000 distinct CDR3 sequences, more than 4.5% of them present only once. V was pared by 0 bases and J by 0 bases, with 11 bases between. Germline V gives CDR1 DFQATT, CDR2 SNEGSKA (reference sequence). CDR3 size: 15 residues. Time point given: patch test 1, 2 weeks after DPC sensitization. Treatment: therapeutic diphenylcyclopropenone sensitization with weekly scalp DPC. General study points: No alteration of TCRs above 1 in 1000 frequency was seen with DPC sensitization.

This rearrangement joins TRBV20-1 to TRBJ1-1; no reliable D call. The sequencing used whole blood, collected in connection with sensitization to the hapten diphenylcyclopropenone (DPC). The source is a woman aged 45 to 65 with alopecia areata. Some clones in this sample may be carry-over from other donors' samples. The CDR3 bases are TGCAGTGCTAGAGATAATAGGCTTATGAACACTGAAGCTTTCTTT. Its protein is CSARDNRLMNTEAFF.